Sequencing of this TCR beta chain was carried out in a study of T cell responses to AZD1222 COVID-19 vaccine. The CDR3 is made up of 15 amino acids. From germline, CDR1 is SGHDN and CDR2 FVKESK. V was pared by 0 bases and J by 4 bases, with 11 bases between. Sequencing was performed with immunoSEQ multiplex PCR; in TCRdb, only in-frame clones are kept and a portion is missing. The sample gives about 150,000 clones, 75% to 90% of which show up once; 6.9% is in the top ten. Whole-study findings and limits: With two AZD1222 doses given, Spike-specific TCR breadth and depth both rose. No day 14 peak samples; only post-peak repertoires were characterized. Reports indicate that nearly half of spike-specific TCRs are directed at unmutated variant regions.

On this clone: Antigen unknown.

This clonotype was sampled from an adult in good health. This sequence joins TRBV14 and TRBJ2-3, with D possibly matching TRBD1 (5 bases). The sample was peripheral blood, taken on day 0 of AZD1222 vaccination. The CDR3 DNA is TGTGCCAGCAGCCAAGACCGGACATTCGCAGATACGCAGTATTTT. This translates into CASSQDRTFADTQYF. The complete variable domain, with remaining parts taken from reference TRBV14 and TRBJ2-3, reads EAGVTQFPSHSVIEKGQTVTLRCDPISGHDNLYWYRRVMGKEIKFLLHFVKESKQDESGMPNNRFLAERTGGTYSTLKVQPAELEDSGVYFCASSQDRTFADTQYFGPGTRLTVL.